This T cell receptor (beta chain) was found in a study of glioma-infiltrating T cells after dendritic cell vaccination. Study context: Samples are from glioblastoma patients in Phase I and II dendritic cell vaccine trials. Dendritic cell vaccine was injected intradermally three times, biweekly.

A remark on this clone: Its antigen is currently unknown.

Sequenced by immunoSEQ multiplex PCR; TCRdb stores in-frame clones only, minus some. The sample consists of roughly 100,000 clones, about four fifths of them appearing once. CDR1 LNHDA and CDR2 SQIVND come from the germline V gene (reference sequence). Trimming cost V 5 bases and J 1 base, with 7 bases left between them. This CDR3 region has 13 residues. PBMC were collected before vaccination, two weeks after the third vaccination, and at progression. Study conclusions and caveats: Survival was not directly related to TCR clonality in these patients.

The TCR sequence derives from a human donor with glioblastoma. The chain couples TRBV19 to TRBJ2-3; TRBD1 is a possible D gene (6 bases). The sequencing here drew on blood, taken before dendritic cell vaccination. CDR3: CASSWGRTDTQYF. Here the CDR3 DNA reads TGTGCCAGTAGTTGGGGGCGCACAGATACGCAGTATTTT.